Listed below are T cell receptor beta chains from one sample, sequenced in a study of blood T cell repertoires in COVID-19. Produced via immunoSEQ multiplex PCR; TCRdb's table is partial and in-frame only. The repertoire holds about 110,000 clones, with around four fifths as singletons. Material for sequencing was peripheral blood. These receptors all come from a woman between 65 and 79 years old with acute or convalescent COVID-19. The CDR3 runs from the conserved cysteine through the conserved F or W. Fields, in order: D gene, J gene, CDR3 length, clone size, V gene, CDR3 DNA, CDR3 protein. The D gene is left open where the match is weak. Some rows mark clone size as missing; the rest say once, few, many or name a class of expanded clone.

>-|TRBJ1-5|15|few|TRBV27
TGTGCCAGCAGTCCAAGGACTGCAAGCAATCAGCCCCAGCATTTT
CASSPRTASNQPQHF
>TRBD1|TRBJ1-6|14|-|TRBV2
TGTGCCAGCAGGATTGGACAGGGCAATTCACCCCTCCACTTT
CASRIGQGNSPLHF
>-|TRBJ2-3|15|-|TRBV2
TGTGCCAGCTGGGGGGGCGGTTTTAGCACAGATACGCAGTATTTT
CASWGGGFSTDTQYF
>-|TRBJ2-1|14|-|TRBV11-3
TGTGCCAGCAGCTTGGGGAGCTCCTACAATGAGCAGTTCTTC
CASSLGSSYNEQFF
>-|TRBJ1-1|12|-|TRBV9
TGTGCCAGCAGCGCCGACAGGTCTGAAGCTTTCTTT
CASSADRSEAFF
>TRBD1|TRBJ1-2|15|-|TRBV2
TGTGCCAGCAGTGTAATGAAGGGGGCGACGAATGGCTACACCTTC
CASSVMKGATNGYTF
>-|TRBJ1-1|12|-|TRBV6-6
TGTGCCAGCAGCCAGGATAGGACTGAAGCTTTCTTT
CASSQDRTEAFF
>-|TRBJ2-1|16|-|TRBV27
TGTGCCAGCAAAGTAGGGGGACGCGTTTCCTACAATGAGCAGTTCTTC
CASKVGGRVSYNEQFF
>-|TRBJ2-2|14|-|TRBV5-1
TGCGCCAGCAGCTTACAGGGGAACACCGGGGAGCTGTTTTTT
CASSLQGNTGELFF
>TRBD1|TRBJ2-3|14|-|TRBV28
TGTGCCAGCAGTACCCCACACAGGGGGGATACGCAGTATTTT
CASSTPHRGDTQYF
>-|TRBJ2-5|13|once|TRBV14
TGTGCCAGCAGTCGGTCCCTAATGGAGACCCAGTACTTC
CASSRSLMETQYF
>TRBD2|TRBJ2-3|23|-|TRBV30
TGTGCCTGGAGTGGGGTGGGGGGTCCTAGTCCGGGACTAGCGGAATCTAGCACAGATACGCAGTATTTT
CAWSGVGGPSPGLAESSTDTQYF
>TRBD1|TRBJ2-2|19|once|TRBV5-1
TGCGCCAGCAGCTTGGGGCGGACAGGGCTTAGCTGGTTCACCGGGGAGCTGTTTTTT
CASSLGRTGLSWFTGELFF
>-|TRBJ2-6|14|-|TRBV3-1/TRBV3-2
TGTGCCAGCGGGGCTGTCTCTGGGGCCAACGTCCTGACTTTC
CASGAVSGANVLTF
>TRBD2|TRBJ2-1|15|-|TRBV5-5
TGTGCCAGCAGCCCCCGACTAGCGGACAACAATGAGCAGTTCTTC
CASSPRLADNNEQFF
>TRBD2|TRBJ2-7|17|once|TRBV11-2
TGTGCCAGCAGCCAGAAGACCCTAGCGGGACTCTCCTACGAGCAGTACTTC
CASSQKTLAGLSYEQYF
>-|TRBJ2-3|15|-|TRBV11-2
TGTGCCAGCAGCTTAGAGGGGGCCAGCACAGATACGCAGTATTTT
CASSLEGASTDTQYF
>TRBD1|TRBJ1-1|14|-|TRBV20-1
TGCAGTGCTAGTCCCGGACAGGGGGTAACTGAAGCTTTCTTT
CSASPGQGVTEAFF
>-|TRBJ2-1|15|-|TRBV11-3
TGTGCCAGCAGCCTGGAAAGGAGCTCCTACAATGAGCAGTTCTTC
CASSLERSSYNEQFF
>TRBD2|TRBJ2-5|13|-|TRBV12-3/TRBV12-4
TGTGCCAGCAGTCCTAGCGGGGTAGGGTCCCAGTACTTC
CASSPSGVGSQYF
>-|TRBJ2-2|15|-|TRBV7-3
TGTGCCAGCAGCTTAGTGATCGGGAACACCGGGGAGCTGTTTTTT
CASSLVIGNTGELFF
>TRBD2|TRBJ2-7|16|-|TRBV5-1
TGCGCCAGCAGCTTGGCCATTGGACTAGGGGCCTACGAGCAGTACTTC
CASSLAIGLGAYEQYF
>-|TRBJ2-3|12|-|TRBV5-8
TGTGCCAGCAGCTTACGTAGAGATACGCAGTATTTT
CASSLRRDTQYF
>TRBD1|TRBJ1-6|14|-|TRBV5-1
TGCGCCAGCAGCCCCGGACAGGCCAATTCACCCCTCCACTTT
CASSPGQANSPLHF
>-|TRBJ2-5|13|once|TRBV27
TGTGCCAGCAGTCCTCGGGTTAGGGAGACCCAGTACTTC
CASSPRVRETQYF
>-|TRBJ2-5|15|-|TRBV3-1/TRBV3-2
TGTGCCAGCAGCCAAGATATGGCAGTACAAGAGACCCAGTACTTC
CASSQDMAVQETQYF
>TRBD2|TRBJ2-5|13|-|TRBV7-3
TGTGCCAGCAGCTTAACACGGGAGGGGACCCAGTACTTC
CASSLTREGTQYF
>-|TRBJ2-3|15|-|TRBV5-4
TGTGCCAGCAGCTTCCAACAGGGCCGCACAGATACGCAGTATTTT
CASSFQQGRTDTQYF
>TRBD2|TRBJ2-1|17|-|TRBV7-9
TGTGCCAGCAGCCCGGCTTGGGCTAGCGGGCTGAACAATGAGCAGTTCTTC
CASSPAWASGLNNEQFF
>-|TRBJ1-2|14|-|TRBV19
TGTGCCAGTCGGGGGGACGCATCTAACTATGGCTACACCTTC
CASRGDASNYGYTF
>TRBD1|TRBJ2-5|14|few|TRBV15
TGTGCCACCAGCAGAGACAGGGGGCTAGAGACCCAGTACTTC
CATSRDRGLETQYF
>-|TRBJ2-5|14|-|TRBV4-1
TGCGCCAGCAGCCAAATTCAGGGGCAAGAGACCCAGTACTTC
CASSQIQGQETQYF
>TRBD2|TRBJ2-5|15|-|TRBV14
TGTGCCAGCAGCCTGACTATGGGAGGGCGGGAGACCCAGTACTTC
CASSLTMGGRETQYF
>TRBD2|TRBJ2-2|17|once|TRBV19
TGTGCCAGTAGACCCCCCCCTTCTAGCGGGGGCACCGGGGAGCTGTTTTTT
CASRPPPSSGGTGELFF
>-|TRBJ1-2|15|-|TRBV6-5
TGTGCCAGCAGACCGACCGGGACAACTAACTATGGCTACACCTTC
CASRPTGTTNYGYTF
>-|TRBJ2-7|13|-|TRBV7-2
TGTGCCAGCAGCTTGAACGGTCTCGAGGGGCAGTACTTC
CASSLNGLEGQYF
>-|TRBJ1-3|15|-|TRBV5-1
TGCGCCAGCAGCTTGGCAGGGGCCGTCGTCGACACCATATATTTT
CASSLAGAVVDTIYF
>TRBD1|TRBJ1-2|15|-|TRBV19
TGTGCCAGTAGTACCTTACAGGGGGGAAACTATGGCTACACCTTC
CASSTLQGGNYGYTF
>TRBD1|TRBJ2-7|15|-|TRBV19
TGTGCCAGTTCCTTCGGACAGGGGAAGCACTACGAGCAGTACTTC
CASSFGQGKHYEQYF
>TRBD2|TRBJ2-1|15|few|TRBV6-5
TGTGCCAGCAGTTACTCGGTCGGACTAGCGAATGAGCAGTTCTTC
CASSYSVGLANEQFF
>-|TRBJ2-7|15|-|TRBV6-1
TGTGCCAGCAGTGAAGCCCCGACAGTGGACTACGAGCAGTACTTC
CASSEAPTVDYEQYF
>-|TRBJ1-5|13|once|TRBV30
TGTGCCTGGAGTCCAGGGGTGGAACAGCCCCAGCATTTT
CAWSPGVEQPQHF
>-|TRBJ2-1|13|-|TRBV13
TGTGCCAGCAGCTTTACTAGCTACAATGAGCAGTTCTTC
CASSFTSYNEQFF
>-|TRBJ1-1|11|-|TRBV7-2
TGTGCCAGCAGCGCTCTGGGGGCAGCTTTCTTT
CASSALGAAFF
>-|TRBJ1-5|13|-|TRBV18
TGTGCCAGCTCGCAAACTAGTAATCAGCCCCAGCATTTT
CASSQTSNQPQHF
>-|TRBJ2-2|16|-|TRBV5-1
TGCGCCAGCAGCTTTCTGTCAACAGGAAACACCGGGGAGCTGTTTTTT
CASSFLSTGNTGELFF
>-|TRBJ2-7|14|-|TRBV5-4
TGTGCCAGCAGCTCAGGGGCCAGCTCCTACGAGCAGTACTTC
CASSSGASSYEQYF
>-|TRBJ1-6|14|-|TRBV10-3
TGTGCCATCAGCCCCGGGCCTGGGGGCTCACCCCTCCACTTT
CAISPGPGGSPLHF
>-|TRBJ2-7|13|-|TRBV11-3
TGTGCCAGCAGCTTGGGGGGGCCCTACGAGCAGTACTTC
CASSLGGPYEQYF
>TRBD2|TRBJ2-1|17|-|TRBV4-2
TGTGCCAGCAGCCAAGAGGGAGCGGGGGGGGTTGTGAATGAGCAGTTCTTC
CASSQEGAGGVVNEQFF
>-|TRBJ2-7|12|-|TRBV5-8
TGTGCCAGCAGCTTTCCCGGCTACGAGCAGTACTTC
CASSFPGYEQYF
>-|TRBJ1-5|13|-|TRBV11-1
TGTGCCAGCAGCGGGGGGGCCGGGCAGCCCCAGCATTTT
CASSGGAGQPQHF
>TRBD2|TRBJ2-2|18|-|TRBV4-2
TGTGCCAGCAGTCCCCGTGGTAGCGGGGGGACGAACACCGGGGAGCTGTTTTTT
CASSPRGSGGTNTGELFF
>-|TRBJ1-1|14|once|TRBV5-1
TGCGCCAGCAGCTTGGGGACACTGAACACTGAAGCTTTCTTT
CASSLGTLNTEAFF
>-|TRBJ2-7|14|few|TRBV9
TGTGCCAGCAGCCCTCGGTTTGAGTCCTACGAGCAGTACTTC
CASSPRFESYEQYF
>-|TRBJ2-3|13|-|TRBV30
TGTGCCCTCAAGGGCAGGGTGGCAGATACGCAGTATTTT
CALKGRVADTQYF
>-|TRBJ2-7|12|once|TRBV29-1
TGCAGCGTTGGGACATCCTCCTACGAGCAGTACTTC
CSVGTSSYEQYF
>-|TRBJ1-5|13|-|TRBV9
TGTGCCAGCAGCGCTCTCGGCAATCAGCCCCAGCATTTT
CASSALGNQPQHF
>TRBD1|TRBJ1-1|14|-|TRBV10-2
TGCGCCAGCATCCCGGGACAGATGAACACTGAAGCTTTCTTT
CASIPGQMNTEAFF